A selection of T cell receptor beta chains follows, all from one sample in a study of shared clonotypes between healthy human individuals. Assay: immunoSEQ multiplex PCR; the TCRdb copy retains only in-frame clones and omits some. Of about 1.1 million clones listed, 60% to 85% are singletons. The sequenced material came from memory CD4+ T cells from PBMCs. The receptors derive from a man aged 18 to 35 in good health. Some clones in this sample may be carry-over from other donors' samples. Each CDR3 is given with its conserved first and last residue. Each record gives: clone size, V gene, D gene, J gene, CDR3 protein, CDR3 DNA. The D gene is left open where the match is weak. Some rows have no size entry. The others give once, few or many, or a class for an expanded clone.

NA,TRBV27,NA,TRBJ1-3,CASSLRSGNTIYF,TGTGCCAGCAGTTTGCGCTCTGGAAACACCATATATTTT
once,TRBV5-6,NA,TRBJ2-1,CASSLGRRGEQFF,TGTGCCAGCAGCTTGGGGCGCCGTGGGGAGCAGTTCTTC
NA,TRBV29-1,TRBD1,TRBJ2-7,CSAGQGTYEQYF,TGCAGCGCCGGACAGGGAACCTACGAGCAGTACTTC
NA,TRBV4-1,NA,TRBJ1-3,CASMEFAGAGNTIYF,TGCGCCAGCATGGAGTTTGCGGGGGCTGGAAACACCATATATTTT
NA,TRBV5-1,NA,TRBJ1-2,CASSPSNQHGYTF,TGCGCCAGCAGCCCCTCAAACCAGCATGGCTACACCTTC
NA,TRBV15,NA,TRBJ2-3,CATSRDTGVSSTDTQYF,TGTGCCACCAGCAGAGATACGGGCGTCTCCAGCACAGATACGCAGTATTTT
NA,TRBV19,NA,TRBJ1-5,CASSIDWSLNQPQHF,TGTGCCAGTAGTATAGATTGGAGCCTTAATCAGCCCCAGCATTTT
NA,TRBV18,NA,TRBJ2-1,CASSPLLLNEQFF,TGTGCCAGCTCACCACTTCTGTTAAACGAGCAGTTCTTC
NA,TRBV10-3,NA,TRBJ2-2,CAISVGGTANTGELFF,TGTGCCATCAGTGTTGGGGGGACAGCGAACACCGGGGAGCTGTTTTTT
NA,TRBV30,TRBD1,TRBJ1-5,CAWSLSGTDTRRPQHF,TGTGCCTGGAGTTTATCCGGGACAGACACTCGGAGGCCCCAGCATTTT
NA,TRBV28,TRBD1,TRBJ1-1,CASSLRGLTEAFF,TGTGCCAGCAGTTTAAGGGGGCTGACTGAAGCTTTCTTT
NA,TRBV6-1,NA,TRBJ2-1,CASSGSQGSPYNEQFF,TGTGCCAGCAGTGGTTCCCAGGGTTCGCCCTACAATGAGCAGTTCTTC
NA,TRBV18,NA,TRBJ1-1,CASSLGRDTEAFF,TGTGCCAGCTCACTTGGTCGGGACACTGAAGCTTTCTTT
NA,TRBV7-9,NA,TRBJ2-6,CASSGSGANVLTF,TGTGCCAGCAGTGGTTCAGGGGCCAACGTCCTGACTTTC
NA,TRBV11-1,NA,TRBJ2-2,CASSLGFYTGELFF,TGTGCCAGCAGCTTGGGGTTTTACACCGGGGAGCTGTTTTTT
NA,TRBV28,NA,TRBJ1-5,CASSRFTTPGVRQPQHF,TGTGCCAGCAGTCGTTTTACCACTCCGGGGGTGCGTCAGCCCCAGCATTTT
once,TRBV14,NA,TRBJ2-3,CASSQGVGGVTDTQYF,TGTGCCAGCAGCCAGGGCGTCGGGGGTGTCACAGATACGCAGTATTTT
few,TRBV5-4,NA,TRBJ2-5,CASSLRVGETQYF,TGTGCCAGCAGCCTCAGGGTTGGGGAGACCCAGTACTTC
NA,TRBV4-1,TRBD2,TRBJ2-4,CASSQGLAGGLAKNIQYF,TGCGCCAGCAGCCAGGGACTAGCGGGGGGCTTAGCCAAAAACATTCAGTACTTC
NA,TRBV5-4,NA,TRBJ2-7,CASSFVTGQREQYF,TGTGCCAGCAGCTTCGTAACAGGGCAGCGCGAGCAGTACTTC
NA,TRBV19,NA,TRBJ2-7,CASQEGLANEQYF,TGTGCCAGTCAAGAGGGGCTAGCGAACGAGCAGTACTTC
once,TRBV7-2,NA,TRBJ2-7,CASSLVGTSSEQYF,TGTGCCAGCAGCTTAGTTGGGACCTCCTCCGAGCAGTACTTC
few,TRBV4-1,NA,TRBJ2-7,CASSQTVRAEQYF,TGCGCCAGCAGCCAAACAGTGCGGGCCGAGCAGTACTTC
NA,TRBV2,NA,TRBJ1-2,CASSENRMNYGYTF,TGTGCCAGCAGTGAAAACAGGATGAACTATGGCTACACCTTC
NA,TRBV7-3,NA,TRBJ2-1,CASSPGSNNEQFF,TGTGCCAGCAGCCCCGGCAGCAACAATGAGCAGTTCTTC
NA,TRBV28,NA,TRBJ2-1,CASSVGGGTNNEQFF,TGTGCCAGCAGTGTGGGGGGCGGAACCAACAATGAGCAGTTCTTC
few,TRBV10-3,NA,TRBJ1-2,CAIFRLNYGYTF,TGTGCCATCTTCAGGCTTAACTATGGCTACACCTTC
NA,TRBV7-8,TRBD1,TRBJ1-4,CASSRGGGGEKLFF,TGTGCCAGCAGCCGGGGAGGGGGCGGTGAAAAACTGTTTTTT
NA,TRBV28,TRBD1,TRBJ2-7,CASSTPGQAIYEQYF,TGTGCCAGCAGTACACCGGGACAGGCTATATACGAGCAGTACTTC
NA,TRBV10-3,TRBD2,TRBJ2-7,CAISESGGRREQYF,TGTGCCATCAGTGAGTCCGGCGGGAGACGCGAGCAGTACTTC
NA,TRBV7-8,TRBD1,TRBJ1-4,CASSSRTGPEKLFF,TGTGCCAGCAGCTCTCGGACAGGGCCTGAAAAACTGTTTTTT
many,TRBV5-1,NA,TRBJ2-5,CASSFLTGGAETQYF,TGCGCCAGCAGCTTCCTGACAGGTGGAGCGGAGACCCAGTACTTC
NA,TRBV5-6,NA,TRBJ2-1,CASSLFRSEQFF,TGTGCCAGCAGCTTGTTTCGGAGTGAGCAGTTCTTC
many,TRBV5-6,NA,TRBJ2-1,CASSLNRPSSEQFF,TGTGCCAGCAGCTTAAATCGGCCGTCTAGTGAGCAGTTCTTC
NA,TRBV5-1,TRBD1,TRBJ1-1,CASSLGGTGHTEAFF,TGCGCCAGCAGCTTGGGCGGGACAGGCCACACTGAAGCTTTCTTT
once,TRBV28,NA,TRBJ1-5,CASSPTGNSNQPQHF,TGTGCCAGCAGCCCTACAGGGAACAGCAATCAGCCCCAGCATTTT
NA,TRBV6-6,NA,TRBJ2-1,CASSARGLSYNEQFF,TGTGCCAGCAGTGCCCGGGGACTCTCCTACAATGAGCAGTTCTTC